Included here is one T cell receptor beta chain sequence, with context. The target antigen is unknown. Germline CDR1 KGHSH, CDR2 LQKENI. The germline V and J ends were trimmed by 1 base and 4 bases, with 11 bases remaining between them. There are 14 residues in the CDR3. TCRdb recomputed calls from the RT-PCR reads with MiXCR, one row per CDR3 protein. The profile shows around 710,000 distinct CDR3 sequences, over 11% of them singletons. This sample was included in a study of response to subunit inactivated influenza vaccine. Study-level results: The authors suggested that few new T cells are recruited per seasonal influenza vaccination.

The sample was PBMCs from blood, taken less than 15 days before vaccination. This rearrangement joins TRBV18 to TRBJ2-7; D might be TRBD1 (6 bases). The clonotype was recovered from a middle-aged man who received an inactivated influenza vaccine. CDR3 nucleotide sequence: TGTGCCAGCTCACCACGGGCGACAGGTTACGAGCAGTACTTC. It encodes CASSPRATGYEQYF.